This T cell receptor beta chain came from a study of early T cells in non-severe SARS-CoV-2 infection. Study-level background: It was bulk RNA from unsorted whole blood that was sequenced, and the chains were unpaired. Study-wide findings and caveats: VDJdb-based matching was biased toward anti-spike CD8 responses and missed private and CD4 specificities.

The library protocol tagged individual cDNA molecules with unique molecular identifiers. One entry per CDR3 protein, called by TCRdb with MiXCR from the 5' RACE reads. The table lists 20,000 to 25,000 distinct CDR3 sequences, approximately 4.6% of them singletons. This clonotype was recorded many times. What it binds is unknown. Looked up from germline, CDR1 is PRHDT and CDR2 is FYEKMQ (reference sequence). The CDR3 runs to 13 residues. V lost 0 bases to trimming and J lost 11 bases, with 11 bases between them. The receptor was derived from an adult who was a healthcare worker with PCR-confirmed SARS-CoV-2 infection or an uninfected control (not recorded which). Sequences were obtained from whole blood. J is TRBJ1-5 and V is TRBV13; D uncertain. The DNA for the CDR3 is TGTGCCAGCAGCTTAGGATCTAGCATGGCCCAGCATTTT. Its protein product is CASSLGSSMAQHF.